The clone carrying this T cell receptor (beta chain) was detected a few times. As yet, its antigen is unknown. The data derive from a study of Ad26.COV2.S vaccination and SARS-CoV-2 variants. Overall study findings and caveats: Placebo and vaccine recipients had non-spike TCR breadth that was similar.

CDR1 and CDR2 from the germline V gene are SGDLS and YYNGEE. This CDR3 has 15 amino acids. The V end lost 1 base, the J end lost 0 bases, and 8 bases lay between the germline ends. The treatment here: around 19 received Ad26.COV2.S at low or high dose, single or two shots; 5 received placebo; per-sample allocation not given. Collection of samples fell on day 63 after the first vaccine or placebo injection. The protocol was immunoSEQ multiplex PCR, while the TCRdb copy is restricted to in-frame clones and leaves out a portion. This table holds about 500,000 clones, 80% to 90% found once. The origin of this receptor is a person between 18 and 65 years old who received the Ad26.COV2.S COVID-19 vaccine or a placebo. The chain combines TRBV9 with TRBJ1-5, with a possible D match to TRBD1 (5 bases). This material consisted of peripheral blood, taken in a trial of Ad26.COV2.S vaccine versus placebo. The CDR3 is CASSVLGDSNQPQHF. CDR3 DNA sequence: TGTGCCAGCAGCGTATTAGGGGATAGCAATCAGCCCCAGCATTTT.